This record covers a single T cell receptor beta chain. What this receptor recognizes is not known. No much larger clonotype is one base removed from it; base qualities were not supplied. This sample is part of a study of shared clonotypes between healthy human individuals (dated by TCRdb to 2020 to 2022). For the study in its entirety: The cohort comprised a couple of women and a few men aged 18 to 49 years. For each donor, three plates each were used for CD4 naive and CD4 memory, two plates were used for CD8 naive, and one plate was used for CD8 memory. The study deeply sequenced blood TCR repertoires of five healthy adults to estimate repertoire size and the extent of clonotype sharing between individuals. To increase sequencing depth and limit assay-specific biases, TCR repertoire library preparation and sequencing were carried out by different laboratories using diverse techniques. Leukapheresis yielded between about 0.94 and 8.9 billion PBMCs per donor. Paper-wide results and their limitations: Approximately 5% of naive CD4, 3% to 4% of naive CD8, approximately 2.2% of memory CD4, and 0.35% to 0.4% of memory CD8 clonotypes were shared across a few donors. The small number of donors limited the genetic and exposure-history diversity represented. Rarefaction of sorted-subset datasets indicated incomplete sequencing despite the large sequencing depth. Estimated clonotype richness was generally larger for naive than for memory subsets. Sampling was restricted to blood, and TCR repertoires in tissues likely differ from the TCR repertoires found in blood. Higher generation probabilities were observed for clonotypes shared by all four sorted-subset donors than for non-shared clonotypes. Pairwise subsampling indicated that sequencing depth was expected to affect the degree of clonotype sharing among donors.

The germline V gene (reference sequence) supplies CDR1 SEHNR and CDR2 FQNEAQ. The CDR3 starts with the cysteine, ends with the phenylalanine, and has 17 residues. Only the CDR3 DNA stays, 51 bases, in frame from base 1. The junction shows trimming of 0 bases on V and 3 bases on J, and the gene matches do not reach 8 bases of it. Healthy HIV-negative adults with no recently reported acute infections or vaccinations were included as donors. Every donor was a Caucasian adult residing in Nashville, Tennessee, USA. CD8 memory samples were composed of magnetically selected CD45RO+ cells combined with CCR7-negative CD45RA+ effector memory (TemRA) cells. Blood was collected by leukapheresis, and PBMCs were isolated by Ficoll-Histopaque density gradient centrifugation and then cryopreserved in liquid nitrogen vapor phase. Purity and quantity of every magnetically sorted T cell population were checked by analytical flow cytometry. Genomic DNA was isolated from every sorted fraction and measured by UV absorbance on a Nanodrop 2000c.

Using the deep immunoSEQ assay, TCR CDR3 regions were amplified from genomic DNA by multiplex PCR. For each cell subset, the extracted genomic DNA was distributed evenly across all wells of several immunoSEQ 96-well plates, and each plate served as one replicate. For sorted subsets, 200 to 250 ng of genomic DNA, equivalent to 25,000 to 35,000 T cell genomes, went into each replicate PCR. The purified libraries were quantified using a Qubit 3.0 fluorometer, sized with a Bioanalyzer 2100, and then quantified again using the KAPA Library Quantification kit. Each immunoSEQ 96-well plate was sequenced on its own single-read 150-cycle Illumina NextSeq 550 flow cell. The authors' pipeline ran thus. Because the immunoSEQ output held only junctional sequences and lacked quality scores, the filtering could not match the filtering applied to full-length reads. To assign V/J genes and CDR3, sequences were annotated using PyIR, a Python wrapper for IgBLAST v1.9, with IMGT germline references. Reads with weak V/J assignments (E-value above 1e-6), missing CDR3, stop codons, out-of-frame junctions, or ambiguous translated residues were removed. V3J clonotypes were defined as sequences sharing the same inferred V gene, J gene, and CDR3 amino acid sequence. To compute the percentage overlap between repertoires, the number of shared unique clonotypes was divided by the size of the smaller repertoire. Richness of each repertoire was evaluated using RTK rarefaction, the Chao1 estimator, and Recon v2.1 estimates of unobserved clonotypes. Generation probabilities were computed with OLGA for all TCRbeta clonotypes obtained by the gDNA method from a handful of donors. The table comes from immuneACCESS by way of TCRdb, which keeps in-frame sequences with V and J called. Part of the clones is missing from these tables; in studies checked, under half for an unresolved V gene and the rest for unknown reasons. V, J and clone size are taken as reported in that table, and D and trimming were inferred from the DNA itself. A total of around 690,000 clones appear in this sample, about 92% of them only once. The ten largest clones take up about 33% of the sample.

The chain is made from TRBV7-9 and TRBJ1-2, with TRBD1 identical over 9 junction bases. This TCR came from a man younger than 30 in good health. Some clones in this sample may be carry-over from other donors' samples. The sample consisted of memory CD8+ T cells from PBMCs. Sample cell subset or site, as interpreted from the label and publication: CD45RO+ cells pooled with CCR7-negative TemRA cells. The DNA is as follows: TGTGCCAGCAGCTTAGCGGGACAGGGAGCACCCCACTATGGCTACACCTTC. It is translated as CASSLAGQGAPHYGYTF.